Listed below are T cell receptor beta chains from one sample, sequenced in a study of blood T cell repertoires in COVID-19. This table comes from immunoSEQ multiplex PCR, and its TCRdb copy is limited to in-frame clones, with some not included. This table holds a few hundred thousand clones, 84% found once. The material sequenced was peripheral blood. The receptors were gathered from a man aged 45-65 years with active or convalescent COVID-19. The conserved cysteine and the conserved F or W are not part of the CDR3 here. The order of the fields is J gene, clone size, V gene, CDR3 protein. The size field is filled for only some rows; it gives once, few, many or a size class.

j_call: TRBJ1-1; clone_size: NA; v_call: TRBV3-1/TRBV3-2; cdr3_aa: ASSQYLPSEAF
j_call: TRBJ2-2; clone_size: NA; v_call: TRBV6-5; cdr3_aa: ASSYPPAGTGELF
j_call: TRBJ1-1; clone_size: once; v_call: TRBV10-3; cdr3_aa: AISDPTDTFMNTEAF
j_call: TRBJ2-7; clone_size: NA; v_call: TRBV7-9; cdr3_aa: ASSLDSGTASSYEQY
j_call: TRBJ1-2; clone_size: NA; v_call: TRBV2; cdr3_aa: AKESPQGAYGYT
j_call: TRBJ2-7; clone_size: once; v_call: TRBV20-1; cdr3_aa: SAERYEQY
j_call: TRBJ1-3; clone_size: once; v_call: TRBV7-9; cdr3_aa: ASSPGGPKWGNTIY
j_call: TRBJ2-5; clone_size: NA; v_call: TRBV2; cdr3_aa: ASSRTSGEQETQY
j_call: TRBJ2-6; clone_size: once; v_call: TRBV5-1; cdr3_aa: ASSLDRVGVNVLT
j_call: TRBJ1-2; clone_size: many; v_call: TRBV7-2; cdr3_aa: ASSFYLYGYT
j_call: TRBJ1-5; clone_size: once; v_call: TRBV5-6; cdr3_aa: ASSLMDPGGNQPQH
j_call: TRBJ1-6; clone_size: NA; v_call: TRBV11-2; cdr3_aa: ASSLGRDNSPLH
j_call: TRBJ2-1; clone_size: NA; v_call: TRBV5-4; cdr3_aa: ASSLVAGEGYNEQF
j_call: TRBJ2-5; clone_size: once; v_call: TRBV9; cdr3_aa: ASSVVGGQETQY
j_call: TRBJ1-6; clone_size: NA; v_call: TRBV7-2; cdr3_aa: ASSSGLNSPLH
j_call: TRBJ2-5; clone_size: few; v_call: TRBV6-2/TRBV6-3; cdr3_aa: ASSQRGPGQGRETQY
j_call: TRBJ2-7; clone_size: NA; v_call: TRBV6-5; cdr3_aa: ASRLTSGAYEQY
j_call: TRBJ2-1; clone_size: NA; v_call: TRBV18; cdr3_aa: ASSPLAGGAGNEQF
j_call: TRBJ1-4; clone_size: NA; v_call: TRBV2; cdr3_aa: ASRRGQGAEKLF
j_call: TRBJ2-1; clone_size: NA; v_call: TRBV2; cdr3_aa: ASSESGGPVHEQF
j_call: TRBJ2-7; clone_size: NA; v_call: TRBV28; cdr3_aa: ASSIERYEQY
j_call: TRBJ1-5; clone_size: NA; v_call: TRBV27; cdr3_aa: ASSLFSGVDQPQH
j_call: TRBJ2-1; clone_size: NA; v_call: TRBV25-1; cdr3_aa: ASSDIKRGYNEQF
j_call: TRBJ2-7; clone_size: NA; v_call: TRBV7-9; cdr3_aa: ASSLKTNRARSYEQY
j_call: TRBJ2-7; clone_size: NA; v_call: TRBV7-9; cdr3_aa: ASSRGTAYEQY
j_call: TRBJ2-3; clone_size: NA; v_call: TRBV5-4; cdr3_aa: ASSSPGQGSTDTQY
j_call: TRBJ1-3; clone_size: NA; v_call: TRBV28; cdr3_aa: AIKGSPGGYGNTIY
j_call: TRBJ2-7; clone_size: NA; v_call: TRBV5-1; cdr3_aa: ASRTGVGYEQY